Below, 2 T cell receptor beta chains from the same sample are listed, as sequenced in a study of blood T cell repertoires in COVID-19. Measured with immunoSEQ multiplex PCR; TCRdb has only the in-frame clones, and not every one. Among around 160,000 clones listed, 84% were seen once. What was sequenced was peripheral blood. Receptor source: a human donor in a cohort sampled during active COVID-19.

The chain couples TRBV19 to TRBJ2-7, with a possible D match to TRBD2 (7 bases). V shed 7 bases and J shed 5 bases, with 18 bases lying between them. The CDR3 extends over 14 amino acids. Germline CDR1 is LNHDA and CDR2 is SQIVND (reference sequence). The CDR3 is CASKASGGADEQYF. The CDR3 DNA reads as TGTGCCAGTAAGGCCTCGGGGGGCGCCGACGAGCAGTACTTC.

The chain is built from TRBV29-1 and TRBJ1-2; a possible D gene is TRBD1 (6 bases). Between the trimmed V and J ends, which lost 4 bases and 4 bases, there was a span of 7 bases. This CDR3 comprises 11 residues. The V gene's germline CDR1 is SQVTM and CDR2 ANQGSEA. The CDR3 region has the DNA TGCAGCGTTGGCAGGGGCTATGGCTACACCTTC. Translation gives CSVGRGYGYTF.